This TCR beta chain was recorded in a study of monozygotic twins with inflammatory bowel disease. Details on this clonotype: Its antigen is as yet unknown.

Study results and limitations: The co-twins with IBD showed lower TCRbeta diversity (inverse Simpson) than their healthy siblings. Healthy twins showed more clonotype sharing with others than IBD patients, especially patients with disease activity.

From its re-call of the 5' RACE reads, TCRdb lists each CDR3 protein once, without DNA. Its table lists about 330,000 distinct CDR3 sequences. The material sequenced was blood. The TCR sequence derives from a human donor with ulcerative colitis or Crohn's disease, or a healthy co-twin of an affected twin (not recorded which).

CDR3 in amino acids: CASTRGGARSGTGELFF. The V and J genes are TRBV12-3 or TRBV12-4 and TRBJ2-2; TCRdb's assignment of TRBD1 cannot be checked, as there is no DNA. This CDR3 comprises 17 residues.